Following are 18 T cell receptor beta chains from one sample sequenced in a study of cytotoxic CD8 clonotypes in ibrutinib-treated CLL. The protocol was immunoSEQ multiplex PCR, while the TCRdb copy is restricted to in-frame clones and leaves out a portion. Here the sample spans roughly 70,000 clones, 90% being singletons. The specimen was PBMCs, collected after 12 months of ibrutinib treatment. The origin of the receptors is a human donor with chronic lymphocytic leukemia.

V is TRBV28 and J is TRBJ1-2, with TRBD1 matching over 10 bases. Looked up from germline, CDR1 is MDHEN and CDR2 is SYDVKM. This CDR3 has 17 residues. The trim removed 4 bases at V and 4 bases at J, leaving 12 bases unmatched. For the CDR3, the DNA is TGTGCCAGCAGTTATACCGGGACAGGGGTTATAGGCTATGGCTACACCTTC. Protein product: CASSYTGTGVIGYGYTF.

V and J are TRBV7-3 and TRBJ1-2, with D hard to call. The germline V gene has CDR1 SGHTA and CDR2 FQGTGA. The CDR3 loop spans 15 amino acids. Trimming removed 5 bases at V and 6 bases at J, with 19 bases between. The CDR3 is CASSHDGVSPDGYTF. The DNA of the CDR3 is TGTGCCAGCAGCCACGATGGGGTATCGCCTGATGGCTACACCTTC.

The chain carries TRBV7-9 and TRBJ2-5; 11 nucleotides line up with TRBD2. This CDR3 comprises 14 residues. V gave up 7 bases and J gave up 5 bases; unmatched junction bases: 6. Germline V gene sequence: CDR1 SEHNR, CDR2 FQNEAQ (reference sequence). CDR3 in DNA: TGTGCCAGCACAACTAGCGGGAGAAGGGAGACCCAGTACTTC. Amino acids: CASTTSGRRETQYF.

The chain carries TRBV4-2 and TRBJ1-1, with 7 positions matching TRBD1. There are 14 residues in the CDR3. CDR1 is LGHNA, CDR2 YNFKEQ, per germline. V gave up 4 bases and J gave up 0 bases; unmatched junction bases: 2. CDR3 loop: CASSPGTVNTEAFF. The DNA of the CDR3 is TGTGCCAGCAGCCCCGGGACAGTGAACACTGAAGCTTTCTTT.

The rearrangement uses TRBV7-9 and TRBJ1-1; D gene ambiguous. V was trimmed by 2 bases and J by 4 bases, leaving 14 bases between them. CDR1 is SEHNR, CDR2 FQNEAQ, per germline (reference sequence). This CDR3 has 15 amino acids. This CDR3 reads CASSLKGREITEAFF. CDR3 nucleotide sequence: TGTGCCAGCAGCTTAAAAGGGAGGGAGATCACTGAAGCTTTCTTT.

Here the CDR3 DNA reads TGTGCCAGCAGTCTTACCGGGACTAGCGGGAGAATTGGTCAGGAGCAGTTCTTC. Its translation is CASSLTGTSGRIGQEQFF. This rearrangement joins TRBV7-9 to TRBJ2-1; the match to TRBD2 covers 14 bases. The trim removed 6 bases at V and 10 bases at J, leaving 17 bases unmatched. Germline-derived CDR1 and CDR2 are SEHNR and FQNEAQ (reference sequence). This CDR3 comprises 18 residues.

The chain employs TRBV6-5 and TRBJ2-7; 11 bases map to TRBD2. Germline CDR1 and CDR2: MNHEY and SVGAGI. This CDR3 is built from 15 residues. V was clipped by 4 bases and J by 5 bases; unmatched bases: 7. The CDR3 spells CASSFVAGGPNEQYF. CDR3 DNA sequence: TGTGCCAGCAGTTTCGTAGCGGGAGGGCCCAACGAGCAGTACTTC.

In DNA form, the CDR3 reads TGTGCCAGCAGCTCGTGGACCCTGGGGGGTAGCAATCAGCCCCAGCATTTT. It is translated as CASSSWTLGGSNQPQHF. This rearrangement joins TRBV28 to TRBJ1-5, with D maybe TRBD1 (5 bases). Trimming stripped 6 bases from V and 0 bases from J, with 18 bases between. The germline CDR1 and CDR2 sequences are MDHEN and SYDVKM. This CDR3 has 17 amino acids.

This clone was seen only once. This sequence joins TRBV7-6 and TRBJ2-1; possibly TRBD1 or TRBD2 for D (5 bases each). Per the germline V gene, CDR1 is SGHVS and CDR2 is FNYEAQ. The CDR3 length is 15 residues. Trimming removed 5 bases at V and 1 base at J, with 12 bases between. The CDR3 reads CASSLPGRSYNEQFF. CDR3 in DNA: TGTGCCAGCAGCCTCCCGGGACGGTCCTACAATGAGCAGTTCTTC.

CDR3 loop: CASSGWGEQYF. DNA of the CDR3: TGTGCCAGTAGCGGGTGGGGCGAGCAGTACTTC. The V call is TRBV19, the J call TRBJ2-7; D not resolved. The CDR3 covers 11 residues. Germline V lookup: CDR1 LNHDA, CDR2 SQIVND (reference sequence). V was shortened by 6 bases and J by 6 bases, with 9 bases between the two germline ends. The variable domain in full, with the rest retrieved from reference TRBV19 and TRBJ2-7, is DGGITQSPKYLFRKEGQNVTLSCEQNLNHDAMYWYRQDPGQGLRLIYYSQIVNDFQKGDIAEGYSVSREKKESFPLTVTSAQKNPTAFYLCASSGWGEQYFGPGTRLTVT.

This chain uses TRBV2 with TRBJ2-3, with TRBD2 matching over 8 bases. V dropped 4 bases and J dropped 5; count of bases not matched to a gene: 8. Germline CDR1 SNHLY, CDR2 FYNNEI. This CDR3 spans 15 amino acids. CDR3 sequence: CASSVFGRAGDTQYF. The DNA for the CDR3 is TGTGCCAGCAGTGTTTTCGGGAGGGCCGGAGATACGCAGTATTTT.

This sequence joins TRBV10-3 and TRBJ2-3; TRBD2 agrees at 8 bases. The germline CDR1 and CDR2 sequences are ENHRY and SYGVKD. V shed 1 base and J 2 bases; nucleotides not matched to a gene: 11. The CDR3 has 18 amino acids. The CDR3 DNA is TGTGCCATCAGTGAGTACCACTCTGCGGGAGGCCCCACAGATACGCAGTATTTT. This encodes CAISEYHSAGGPTDTQYF.

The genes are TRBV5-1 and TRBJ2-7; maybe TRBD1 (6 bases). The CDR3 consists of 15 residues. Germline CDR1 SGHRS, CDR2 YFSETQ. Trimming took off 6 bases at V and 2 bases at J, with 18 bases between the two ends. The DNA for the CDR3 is TGCGCCAGCACTCCGCTGGGGCAGGGGACCTACGAGCAGTACTTC. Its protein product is CASTPLGQGTYEQYF.

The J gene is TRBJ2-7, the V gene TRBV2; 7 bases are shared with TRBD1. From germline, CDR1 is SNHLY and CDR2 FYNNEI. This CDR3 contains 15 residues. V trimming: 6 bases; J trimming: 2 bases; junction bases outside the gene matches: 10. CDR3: CASSTYTGAAYEQYF. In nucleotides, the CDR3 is TGTGCCAGCAGCACTTACACAGGGGCCGCCTACGAGCAGTACTTC.

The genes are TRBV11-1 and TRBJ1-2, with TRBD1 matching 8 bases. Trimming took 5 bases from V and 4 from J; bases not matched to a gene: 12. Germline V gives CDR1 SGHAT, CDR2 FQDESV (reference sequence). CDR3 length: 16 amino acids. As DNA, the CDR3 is TGTGCCAGCAGCGAACCCCGGGACAGGACAACCTATGGCTACACCTTC. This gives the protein CASSEPRDRTTYGYTF.

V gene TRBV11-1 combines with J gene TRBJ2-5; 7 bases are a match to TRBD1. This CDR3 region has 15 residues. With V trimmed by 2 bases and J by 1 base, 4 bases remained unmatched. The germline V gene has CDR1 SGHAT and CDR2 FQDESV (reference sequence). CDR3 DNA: TGTGCCAGCAGCTTAAAGGGGACAGCCCAAGAGACCCAGTACTTC. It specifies CASSLKGTAQETQYF. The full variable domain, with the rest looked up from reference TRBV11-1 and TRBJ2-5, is EAEVAQSPRYKITEKSQAVAFWCDPISGHATLYWYRQILGQGPELLVQFQDESVVDDSQLPKDRFSAERLKGVDSTLKIQPAELGDSAMYLCASSLKGTAQETQYFGPGTRLLVL.

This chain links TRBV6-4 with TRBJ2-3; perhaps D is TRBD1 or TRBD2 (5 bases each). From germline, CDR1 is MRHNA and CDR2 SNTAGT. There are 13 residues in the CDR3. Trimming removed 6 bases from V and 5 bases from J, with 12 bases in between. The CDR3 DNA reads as TGTGCCAGCAGCCTAACGAGGGGAGATACGCAGTATTTT. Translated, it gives CASSLTRGDTQYF.

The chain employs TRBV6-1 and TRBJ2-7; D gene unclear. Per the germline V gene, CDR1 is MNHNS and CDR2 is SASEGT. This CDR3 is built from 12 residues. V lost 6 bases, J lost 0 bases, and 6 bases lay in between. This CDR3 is CASSLGSYEQYF. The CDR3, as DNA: TGTGCCAGCAGCCTCGGCTCCTACGAGCAGTACTTC.